This T cell receptor (beta chain) was documented in a study of OX40 agonist ivuxolimab in advanced cancers. Broader study findings: Normalized T-cell clonal expansion was also low in a subset of nonresponders.

With respect to this clone: Its target is not known.

The investigators sampled blood at baseline, at cycle 4 day 1, and at cycle 7 day 1. Generated by immunoSEQ multiplex PCR, the TCRdb table keeps only in-frame clones and is missing some. The top ten clones hold over 15% of a sample with roughly 56,000 clones, roughly 90% of them seen once. Germline V gene lookup returns CDR1 LGHNA and CDR2 YSLEER. V lost 3 bases, J lost 8 bases, and 6 bases stayed unmatched. The CDR3 has 14 residues. The V gene is TRBV4-3, the J gene TRBJ1-4; TRBD1 matches at 7 bases. The sequence came from an adult with an advanced solid tumor such as melanoma, head and neck, liver or kidney cancer. The source was CD4+ or CD8+ T cells sorted from blood, collected in a trial of the OX40 agonist ivuxolimab. CDR3 DNA: TGCGCCAGCAGCCAGTCAGGGGGAAGGGAAAAACTGTTTTTT. This encodes CASSQSGGREKLFF.